The 14 T cell receptor beta chains below all came from one sample that was sequenced in a study of T cell therapy after organ transplantation. The antigens these receptors bind are not known. This table comes from immunoSEQ multiplex PCR, and its TCRdb copy is limited to in-frame clones, with some not included. This sample yields approximately 52,000 clones, of which around 93% are seen a single time; around 3.1% belongs to the top ten. The source was CD8+ T cells from blood, collected before autologous CMV-specific T cell therapy. The source of these receptors is a human patient who had received a solid organ transplant and had CMV disease.

CDR3 loop: CASGSTGELFF. The CDR3 bases are TGTGCCAGCGGGAGCACCGGGGAGCTGTTTTTT. The rearrangement joins TRBV19 to TRBJ2-2; tentatively, D is TRBD2 (6 bases). Germline V gene sequence: CDR1 LNHDA, CDR2 SQIVND (reference sequence). There are 11 residues in the CDR3. V gave up 9 bases and J gave up 4 bases, with 6 bases separating them.

The chain has TRBV18 and TRBJ2-7; D call uncertain. Trimming left V 3 bases short and J 1 base short, with 7 bases between. The V gene's germline CDR1 is KGHSH and CDR2 LQKENI. The CDR3 is made up of 13 amino acids. As DNA, the CDR3 is TGTGCCAGCTCACCCTACGGTTCCTACGAGCAGTACTTC. Translated: CASSPYGSYEQYF.

This chain links TRBV5-1 with TRBJ2-7; the D gene is possibly TRBD1 (5 bases). This CDR3 has 18 residues. V dropped 7 bases and J dropped 1 base, with 27 bases sitting between them. The germline gives CDR1 SGHRS, CDR2 YFSETQ. CDR3 amino acids: CASSGWGRPKRRSYEQYF. As DNA, the CDR3 is TGCGCCAGCTCCGGCTGGGGCCGTCCAAAGCGAAGGTCCTACGAGCAGTACTTC.

This chain joins TRBV30 and TRBJ2-3, with TRBD2 identical over 7 bases. The J segment lost 4 bases and the V segment lost 0 bases, leaving 4 bases of the junction unmatched. The CDR3 has 14 residues. Per the germline V gene, CDR1 is GTSNPN and CDR2 is SVGIG (reference sequence). CDR3 region: CAWSVLGGADTQYF. The DNA of the CDR3 is TGTGCCTGGAGTGTACTGGGGGGGGCAGATACGCAGTATTTT.

With respect to this clone: A much larger clonotype is one base distant, so this may be a read error. Other DNA sequences in this sample translate to the same CDR3. The J gene is TRBJ2-2, the V gene TRBV6-5; D remains ambiguous. The CDR3 length is 15 residues. CDR1 is MNHEY, CDR2 SVGAGI, per germline. Trimming took off 2 bases at V and 0 bases at J, with 7 bases between the two ends. The CDR3 loop is CASSYDGTNTGELFF. In DNA form, the CDR3 reads TGTGCCAGCAGTTACGATGGGACGAACACCGGGGAGCTGTTTTTT.

This clone was picked up one time. V gene TRBV4-3 combines with J gene TRBJ2-3; 7 nucleotides agree with TRBD2. V dropped 4 bases and J dropped 0; count of bases not matched to a gene: 7. The CDR3 consists of 16 residues. Germline lookup yields CDR1 LGHNA and CDR2 YSLEER. CDR3 region: CASSRAGITSTDTQYF. CDR3 nucleotides: TGCGCCAGCAGCCGAGCGGGGATAACTAGCACAGATACGCAGTATTTT.

The CDR3 nucleotides read TGCAGCGTTGAAGATCCCGGGGATGGCACTGAAGCTTTCTTT. Translating gives CSVEDPGDGTEAFF. This chain links TRBV29-1 with TRBJ1-1, with unresolved D. V was clipped by 0 bases and J by 4 bases, with 12 bases between them. In germline, CDR1 is SQVTM, CDR2 ANQGSEA. This CDR3 has 14 residues.

The chain couples TRBV9 to TRBJ2-7; D possibly corresponds to TRBD1 (6 bases). The CDR3 consists of 14 residues. Trimming left V 3 bases short and J 1 base short, with 11 bases between. CDR1 and CDR2 (germline): SGDLS, YYNGEE. CDR3 in amino acids: CASSEGVRSYEQYF. DNA for the CDR3: TGTGCCAGCAGCGAGGGGGTGAGATCCTACGAGCAGTACTTC.

The V call is TRBV7-6, the J call TRBJ2-2; 8 nucleotides line up with TRBD2. V shed 2 bases and J 7 bases; nucleotides not matched to a gene: 0. Germline-derived CDR1 and CDR2 are SGHVS and FNYEAQ. The CDR3 length is 13 residues. The CDR3 is CASSLSGSGELFF. The DNA for the CDR3 is TGTGCCAGCAGCTTAAGCGGGAGCGGGGAGCTGTTTTTT.

This chain links TRBV13 with TRBJ2-5, with 7 bases fitting TRBD1. The DNA end lines up better with TRBJ2-7; the J call may be wrong. Germline loops: CDR1 PRHDT, CDR2 FYEKMQ (reference sequence). The CDR3 is 14 residues long. CDR3 nucleotide sequence: TGTGCCAGCAGCCCCCACAGGGGTTACTACGAGCAGTACTTC. Its protein product is CASSPHRGYYEQYF.

V and J are TRBV7-9 and TRBJ1-1; 12 positions agree with TRBD1. CDR1 and CDR2 from the germline V gene are SEHNR and FQNEAQ (reference sequence). CDR3 length: 14 amino acids. V dropped 4 bases and J dropped 6; count of bases not matched to a gene: 3. CDR3 amino acids: CASSSGQGAAEAFF. CDR3 coding DNA: TGTGCCAGCAGCTCGGGACAGGGGGCCGCTGAAGCTTTCTTT.

The chain combines TRBV7-9 with TRBJ1-5; 8 bases are shared with TRBD1. The germline V gene encodes CDR1 SEHNR and CDR2 FQNEAQ (reference sequence). The CDR3 loop spans 13 amino acids. V lost 5 bases to trimming and J lost 6 bases; unmatched junction nucleotides: 3. CDR3 region: CASSPDRGQPQHF. The CDR3 region has the DNA TGTGCCAGCAGCCCCGACAGGGGTCAGCCCCAGCATTTT.

V and J are TRBV7-6 and TRBJ2-1; D is perhaps TRBD1 (6 bases). The CDR3 consists of 16 residues. Trimming left V 1 base short and J 4 bases short, with 14 bases between. Germline assignment: CDR1 SGHVS and CDR2 FNYEAQ. For the CDR3, the DNA is TGTGCCAGCAGCTTAGGCCTACAGGGAGCGTACAATGAGCAGTTCTTC. Translation: CASSLGLQGAYNEQFF. Full variable domain (remainder filled in from reference TRBV7-6 and TRBJ2-1): GAGVSQSPRYKVTKRGQDVALRCDPISGHVSLYWYRQALGQGPEFLTYFNYEAQQDKSGLPNDRFSAERPEGSISTLTIQRTEQRDSAMYRCASSLGLQGAYNEQFFGPGTRLTVL.

The V gene is TRBV7-6, the J gene TRBJ2-5; possibly TRBD1 for D (8 bases). Judging by the DNA end, TRBJ2-7 fits better; the J call may be wrong. Germline CDR1 SGHVS, CDR2 FNYEAQ. The CDR3 spans 14 residues. CDR3 nucleotides: TGTGCCAGCAGCTCGACAGGGGACTACTACGAGCAGTACTTC. Protein: CASSSTGDYYEQYF.